This T cell receptor beta chain is drawn from a study of shared clonotypes between healthy human individuals. Study-wide findings and caveats: Four donors showed sharing of 4.5% to 5% of naive CD4 clonotypes.

Authors' methods: From ImmunoSEQ came sequences covering only the junction and carrying no quality scores, so filtering differed. Produced via immunoSEQ multiplex PCR; TCRdb's table is partial and in-frame only. From that table come the V and J calls and clone size; the DNA was used to work out D and trimming. The sample includes nearly 1 million clones, approximately 76% of them seen just once. All donors were healthy HIV-negative adults lacking recent acute infections or vaccinations. Naive CD45RA+ and memory CD45RA-negative subsets were split from CD4+ cells. The CDR3 runs to 15 residues. V was shortened by 6 bases and J by 0 bases, with 14 bases between the two germline ends. Germline V gene data show CDR1 as MNHEY and CDR2 as SMNVEV (reference sequence). Points on this clone: Its target is unknown.

The specimen sequenced was memory CD4+ T cells sorted from blood. Regarding subset: CD45RA-negative fraction. The rearrangement joins TRBV27 to TRBJ1-1; D perhaps matches TRBD1 (6 bases). The sequence was obtained from a man aged 18-30 years in good health. CDR3 protein: CASSPRRDMNTEAFF. CDR3 DNA: TGTGCCAGCAGCCCTCGCAGGGACATGAACACTGAAGCTTTCTTT.